Below, 25 T cell receptor beta chains from the same sample are listed, as sequenced in a study of tumor-infiltrating lymphocytes in primary liver carcinoma. Total RNA amounting to roughly 450 ng was the source from which TCR beta cDNA was made with a constant-region primer. Each TCR beta library was derived from three nested multiplex PCR rounds that employed slightly modified ARM-PCR. The opening two PCR rounds, around 10 cycles each, paired TRBV1-TRBV30 forward primers with a C-beta reverse primer. A single record per CDR3 protein comes from TCRdb applying MiXCR to the multiplex PCR reads. The sample comprises 150,000 to 200,000 distinct CDR3 sequences, almost 65% of which are singletons, and 6% to 8.5% rests with the top ten. Germline DNA was extracted alongside blood RNA, which was obtained from unsorted whole blood. Sequenced: peripheral blood. These TCRs come from a woman aged 60-70 years with primary liver carcinoma and hepatitis B virus infection.

This clonotype has ten or more counts. The chain joins TRBV6-6 to TRBJ2-5; 10 positions match TRBD1. The germline V gene encodes CDR1 MNHNY and CDR2 SVGAGI (reference sequence). V was clipped by 0 bases and J by 4 bases; unmatched bases: 2. The CDR3 contains 15 residues. CDR3 DNA: TGTGCCAGCAGTTACTCGCGGACAGGGGGAGAGACCCAGTACTTC. Translation: CASSYSRTGGETQYF.

This clonotype was seen repeatedly, ten times or more. The V gene is TRBV5-5, the J gene TRBJ1-5, with D perhaps TRBD1 (5 bases). Trimming removed 4 bases from V and 7 bases from J, with 18 bases in between. The germline CDR1 and CDR2 sequences are SGHKS and YYEKEE (reference sequence). The CDR3 totals 15 residues. The CDR3 bases are TGTGCCAGCAGCCCAGGGCTCACGACGCGCCAGCCCCAGCATTTT. Protein product: CASSPGLTTRQPQHF.

This clonotype was detected only a few times. The chain has TRBV5-1 and TRBJ2-1; TRBD1 is a possible D gene (5 bases). The CDR3 has 13 residues. Germline assignment: CDR1 SGHRS and CDR2 YFSETQ. Trimming removed 2 bases at V and 10 bases at J, with 13 bases between. CDR3 loop: CASSLTPGREQFF. The CDR3 DNA is TGCGCCAGCAGCTTAACTCCAGGGCGGGAGCAGTTCTTC.

The CDR3 nucleotides read TGTGCCAGCAGTTCCGGACTAGCGGGAGCGGAGGAGCAGTTCTTC. Residues: CASSSGLAGAEEQFF. The chain is built from TRBV5-8 and TRBJ2-1; TRBD2 matches at 13 bases. CDR1 is SGHTS, CDR2 YDEGEE, per germline. V shed 5 bases, J shed 10 bases, and the junction held 9 bases outside the gene matches. The CDR3 length is 15 residues.

The chain links TRBV5-1 to TRBJ2-7; D ambiguous. Per the germline V gene, CDR1 is SGHRS and CDR2 is YFSETQ. V dropped 8 bases and J dropped 0 bases, with 21 bases sitting between them. The CDR3 extends over 16 amino acids. The CDR3 coding sequence is TGCGCCAGTAGACAAGAAGAGACAACGTACTCCTACGAGCAGTACTTC. This encodes CASRQEETTYSYEQYF.

The rearrangement uses TRBV28 and TRBJ2-3; D tentatively reads TRBD1 or TRBD2 (5 bases each). The germline gives CDR1 MDHEN, CDR2 SYDVKM. The germline V and J ends were trimmed by 5 bases and 2 bases, with 11 bases remaining between them. CDR3 size: 14 residues. Here the CDR3 reads CASSDVGPTDTQYF. The CDR3 DNA is TGTGCCAGCAGTGATGTGGGACCCACAGATACGCAGTATTTT.

Notes on this clonotype: One end of the junction fails to match germline, which may point to a read error. The V and J genes are TRBV6-1 and TRBJ2-1; D is unresolved. CDR1 MNHNS and CDR2 SASEGT come from the germline V gene. CDR3 length: 16 residues. CDR3 amino acids: CASSRAEGPTYNEQSF. In DNA, the CDR3 is TGTGCCAGCAGTAGGGCGGAAGGCCCAACCTACAATGAGCAGTCCTTC.

The chain carries TRBV28 and TRBJ2-1, with 8 bases fitting TRBD1. Per germline, CDR1 MDHEN and CDR2 SYDVKM. Trimming cost V 3 bases and J 5 bases; bases outside gene matches: 9. This CDR3 contains 16 residues. CDR3 amino acids: CASSFGRTGFHNEQFF. Here the CDR3 DNA reads TGTGCCAGCAGTTTTGGGAGGACAGGGTTTCACAATGAGCAGTTCTTC.

A remark on this clonotype: Given a much more abundant clone one base away, this may be a read error. The rearrangement uses TRBV12-3 or TRBV12-4 and TRBJ2-3; TRBD2 aligns across 7 bases. CDR3 length: 16 amino acids. CDR3 sequence (DNA): TGTACCAGCAGTCCGGTCTGGCGGGGAGGGACAGATACGCAGTATTTT. This sequence encodes CTSSPVWRGGTDTQYF.

This clonotype has a count of ten or more. This chain joins TRBV6-6 and TRBJ1-1; 8 bases line up with TRBD1. Germline lookup yields CDR1 MNHNY and CDR2 SVGAGI (reference sequence). Germline trimming cut 5 bases from V and 3 bases from J; bases unmatched to any gene: 8. The CDR3 is made up of 15 amino acids. Written as DNA, the CDR3 is TGTGCCAGCAGTAACCCAGGGGGCGGGGACACTGAAGCTTTCTTT. Its protein is CASSNPGGGDTEAFF.

On this clonotype: The CDR3 does not close with the conserved phenylalanine or tryptophan, likely indicating a read error. This sequence joins TRBV11-2 and TRBJ1-2; no clear D. Between the trimmed V and J ends, which lost 1 base and 9 bases, there was a span of 9 bases. The CDR3 has 12 residues. Looked up from germline, CDR1 is SGHAT and CDR2 is FQNNGV. The CDR3 bases are TGTGCCAGCAGCTTAGTGGATTTTAGCTACACCCTC. This codes for CASSLVDFSYTL.

The count of this clonotype is one. The germline gene is not matched at one end of the junction; a read error may be the cause. The chain uses TRBV6-5 and TRBJ2-2, with D possibly TRBD2 on 5 matching bases. This CDR3 spans 12 amino acids. In germline, CDR1 is MNHEY, CDR2 SVGAGI. CDR3 sequence: CAGSQNTGELFF. The CDR3 DNA sequence: TGTGCCGGCAGTCAAAACACCGGGGAACTGTTTTTT.

Concerning this clonotype: The junction does not match germline at one end; this may be a read error. The chain joins TRBV10-2 to TRBJ2-7; D gene unclear. Germline V gene sequence: CDR1 WSHSY, CDR2 SAAADI. This CDR3 region has 12 residues. This chain's CDR3 is CAGSETPYEQYF. In nucleotides, the CDR3 is TGCGCCGGCAGTGAGACCCCCTACGAGCAGTACTTC.

About this clonotype: No conserved phenylalanine or tryptophan ends this CDR3, so it is likely a read error. The chain joins TRBV12-3 or TRBV12-4 to TRBJ2-1, with 8 bases matching TRBD2. The CDR3 sequence is 17 residues long. V lost 1 base, J lost 4 bases, and 9 bases stayed unmatched. CDR3 bases: TGTGCCAGCAGTTTAGGTGGGGCTAGCGGGTTATACAATGAGCAGTTCCTT. This gives the protein CASSLGGASGLYNEQFL.

This clonotype has a single count. A much larger clone differs by one base, so this may be a read error. The chain joins TRBV28 to TRBJ2-2; 11 positions agree with TRBD2. From germline, CDR1 is MDHEN and CDR2 SYDVKM. This CDR3 comprises 15 residues. CDR3 nucleotide sequence: TGTACCAGCAGTTCCGGACTAGCGGGCTTCGGGGAGCTGTTTTTT. The encoded protein is CTSSSGLAGFGELFF.

The chain has TRBV30 and TRBJ2-2, with D possibly TRBD1 on 6 matching bases. The CDR3 sequence is 13 residues long. Germline-derived CDR1 and CDR2 are GTSNPN and SVGIG (reference sequence). V was pared by 5 bases and J by 6 bases, with 13 bases between. CDR3 coding DNA: TGTGCCTGGGCTACAGGGTGGGCCGGGGAGCTGTTTTTT. It specifies CAWATGWAGELFF. The full variable domain, with the rest looked up from reference TRBV30 and TRBJ2-2, is SQTIHQWPATLVQPVGSPLSLECTVEGTSNPNLYWYRQAAGRGLQLLFYSVGIGQISSEVPQNLSASRPQDRQFILSSKKLLLSDSGFYLCAWATGWAGELFFGEGSRLTVL.

With respect to this clonotype: A read error may account for a junction end that differs from germline. The chain uses TRBV5-4 and TRBJ2-4; 7 bases are a match to TRBD2. In germline, CDR1 is SGHNT, CDR2 YYREEE (reference sequence). CDR3 length: 15 residues. CDR3 loop: CASSYAGDIKNIQYF. The CDR3 DNA follows: TGTGCTAGCAGCTATGCGGGAGACATCAAAAACATTCAGTACTTC.

Comments on this clonotype: This may be a read error, as it is one base from a much larger clone. V gene TRBV12-3 or TRBV12-4 combines with J gene TRBJ1-1; no definite D call. The length of the CDR3 is 15 residues. V lost 1 base and J lost 5, with 14 bases in between. The CDR3 DNA sequence: TGTGCCAGCAGTTTAGGAGGCAGGCGAAGGACTGAAGCTTTCTTT. Translated: CASSLGGRRRTEAFF.

The sample holds a few counts of this clonotype. The chain has TRBV6-5 and TRBJ1-1; D is unclear. Germline V gene lookup returns CDR1 MNHEY and CDR2 SVGAGI. The CDR3 consists of 14 residues. The ends were cut back, 4 bases at V and 4 bases at J, with 13 bases in the middle. The CDR3 loop is CASSLDPAATEAFF. The CDR3 DNA sequence: TGTGCCAGCAGTTTGGACCCTGCTGCCACTGAAGCTTTCTTT.

Details on this clonotype: A read error is possible here, since a much larger clone lies one base away. The rearrangement joins TRBV6-6 to TRBJ2-5, with D possibly matching TRBD2 (6 bases). The DNA end lines up better with TRBJ2-7; the J call may be wrong. This CDR3 contains 13 residues. In germline, CDR1 is MNHNY, CDR2 SVGAGI (reference sequence). The CDR3 region is CASSLTGEYEQYF. In nucleotides, the CDR3 is TGTGCCAGCAGTTTGACGGGAGAGTACGAGCAGTACTTC.

The chain uses TRBV5-1 and TRBJ2-3, with 10 bases identical to TRBD2. CDR1 SGHRS and CDR2 YFSETQ come from the germline V gene. CDR3 size: 14 residues. V shed 9 bases and J 10 bases; nucleotides not matched to a gene: 14. The CDR3 is CATSGEIAGGAQYF. The CDR3 DNA is TGCGCCACCAGTGGGGAGATAGCGGGAGGAGCGCAGTATTTT.

Comments on this clonotype: A much larger clone differs by one base, so this may be a read error. The rearrangement joins TRBV6-6 to TRBJ2-7; the D call may be TRBD1 or TRBD2 (5 bases each). This CDR3 is 13 amino acids long. Germline values: CDR1 MNHNY, CDR2 SVGAGI (reference sequence). In DNA, the CDR3 is TGTACCAGCAGTGAGGGACCAGGCTACGAGCAGTACTTC. Protein product: CTSSEGPGYEQYF.

Comments on this clonotype: A much larger clone sits a single nucleotide away, making a read error possible. The rearrangement links TRBV7-8 to TRBJ2-5, with 8 bases aligning to TRBD1. The CDR3 sequence is 14 residues long. Germline values: CDR1 SGHVS, CDR2 FQNEAQ. The CDR3 DNA sequence: TGTGCCAGCAGCTTGCAGGGGGCGGGTGAGACCCAGCACTTC. It yields the protein CASSLQGAGETQHF. Using reference TRBV7-8 and TRBJ2-5 for the parts outside the CDR3, the full variable domain is GAGVSQSPRYKVAKRGQDVALRCDPISGHVSLFWYQQALGQGPEFLTYFQNEAQLDKSGLPSDRFFAERPEGSVSTLKIQRTQQEDSAVYLCASSLQGAGETQHFGPGTRLLVL.

This chain joins TRBV12-3 or TRBV12-4 and TRBJ2-1, with D tentatively TRBD2 (5 bases). V was cut by 6 bases and J by 3 bases, with 18 bases left in between. The CDR3 has 16 residues. CDR3 residues: CASRPLLVAGYNEQFF. The CDR3 coding sequence is TGTGCCAGCAGGCCTCTACTAGTGGCTGGCTACAATGAGCAGTTCTTC.

As to this clonotype: A much larger clone sits a single nucleotide away, making a read error possible. The CDR3 DNA reads TGCAGCGTTGACGGCAAGGGTTATGGGTCCGGGGAGCTGTTTTTT. This gives the protein CSVDGKGYGSGELFF. This chain joins TRBV29-1 and TRBJ2-2; D not certain. V was shortened by 3 bases and J by 6 bases, with 17 bases between the two germline ends. The CDR3 runs 15 residues. Germline V CDR1 and CDR2: SQVTM, ANQGSEA.